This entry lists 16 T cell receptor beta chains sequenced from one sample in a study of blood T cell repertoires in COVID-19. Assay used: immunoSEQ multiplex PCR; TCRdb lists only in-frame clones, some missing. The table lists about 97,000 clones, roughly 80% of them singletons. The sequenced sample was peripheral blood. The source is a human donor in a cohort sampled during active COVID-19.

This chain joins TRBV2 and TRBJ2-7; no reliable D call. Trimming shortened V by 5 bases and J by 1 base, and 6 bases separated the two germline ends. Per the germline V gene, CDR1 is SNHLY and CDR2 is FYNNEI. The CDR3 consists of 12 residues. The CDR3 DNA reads TGTGCCAGCAGTTTCGGGTCCTACGAGCAGTACTTC. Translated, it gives CASSFGSYEQYF.

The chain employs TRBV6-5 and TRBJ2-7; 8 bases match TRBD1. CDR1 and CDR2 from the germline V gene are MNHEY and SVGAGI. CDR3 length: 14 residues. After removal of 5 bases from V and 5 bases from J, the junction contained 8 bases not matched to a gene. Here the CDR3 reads CASSRTGKWDEQYF. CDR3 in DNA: TGTGCCAGCAGTAGGACAGGGAAGTGGGACGAGCAGTACTTC.

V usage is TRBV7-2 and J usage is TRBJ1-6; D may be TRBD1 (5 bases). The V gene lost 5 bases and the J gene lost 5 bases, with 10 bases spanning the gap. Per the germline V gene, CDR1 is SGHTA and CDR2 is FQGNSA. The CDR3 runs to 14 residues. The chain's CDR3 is CASSLRVDNSPLHF. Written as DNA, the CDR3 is TGTGCCAGCAGCCTCAGGGTAGATAATTCACCCCTCCACTTT.

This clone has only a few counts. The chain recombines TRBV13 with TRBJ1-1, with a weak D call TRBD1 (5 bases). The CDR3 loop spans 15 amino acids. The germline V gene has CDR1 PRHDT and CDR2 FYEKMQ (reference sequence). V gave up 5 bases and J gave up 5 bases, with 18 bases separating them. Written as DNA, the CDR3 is TGTGCCAGCAGCAAAGGGGTGAGGGGAGGGACTGAAGCTTTCTTT. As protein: CASSKGVRGGTEAFF.

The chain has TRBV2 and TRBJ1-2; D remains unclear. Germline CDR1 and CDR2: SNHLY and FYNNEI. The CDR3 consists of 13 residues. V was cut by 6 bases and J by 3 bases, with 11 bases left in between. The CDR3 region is CASRKWGDYGYTF. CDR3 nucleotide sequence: TGTGCCAGCAGAAAGTGGGGAGACTATGGCTACACCTTC.

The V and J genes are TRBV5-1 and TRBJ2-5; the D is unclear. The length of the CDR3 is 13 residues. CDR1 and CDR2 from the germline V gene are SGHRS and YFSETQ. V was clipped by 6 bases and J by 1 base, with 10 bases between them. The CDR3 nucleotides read TGCGCCAGCACCTCCGGTACCCAAGAGACCCAGTACTTC. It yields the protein CASTSGTQETQYF.

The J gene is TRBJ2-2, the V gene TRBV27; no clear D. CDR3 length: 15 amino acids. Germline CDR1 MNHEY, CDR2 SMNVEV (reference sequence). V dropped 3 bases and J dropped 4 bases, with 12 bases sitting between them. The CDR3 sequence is CASSLFSYSTGELFF. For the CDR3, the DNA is TGTGCCAGCAGTTTGTTCTCCTACTCCACCGGGGAGCTGTTTTTT.

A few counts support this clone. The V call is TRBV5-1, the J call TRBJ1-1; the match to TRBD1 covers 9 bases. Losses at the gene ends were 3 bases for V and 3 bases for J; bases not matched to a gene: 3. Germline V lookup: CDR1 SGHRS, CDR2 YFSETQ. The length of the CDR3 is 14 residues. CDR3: CASSWTGVDTEAFF. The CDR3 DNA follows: TGCGCCAGCAGCTGGACAGGGGTCGACACTGAAGCTTTCTTT.

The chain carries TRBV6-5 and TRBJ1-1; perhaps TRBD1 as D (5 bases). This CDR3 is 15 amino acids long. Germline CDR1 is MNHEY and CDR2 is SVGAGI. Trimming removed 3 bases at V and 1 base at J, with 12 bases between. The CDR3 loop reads CASSYAGRTNTEAFF. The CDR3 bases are TGTGCCAGCAGTTATGCAGGGAGGACGAACACTGAAGCTTTCTTT.

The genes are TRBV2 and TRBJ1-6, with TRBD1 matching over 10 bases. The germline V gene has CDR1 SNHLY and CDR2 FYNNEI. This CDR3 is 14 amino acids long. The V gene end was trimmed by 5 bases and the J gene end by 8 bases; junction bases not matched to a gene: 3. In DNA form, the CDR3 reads TGTGCCAGCAGTTCAGGGACAGGGGATTCACCCCTCCACTTT. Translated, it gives CASSSGTGDSPLHF.

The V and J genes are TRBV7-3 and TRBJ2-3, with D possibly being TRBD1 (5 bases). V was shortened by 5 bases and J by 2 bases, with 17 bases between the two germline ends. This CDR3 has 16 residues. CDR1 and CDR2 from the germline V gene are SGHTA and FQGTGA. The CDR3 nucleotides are TGTGCCAGCAGCCTGGGCCTGGGGCAACCCACAGATACGCAGTATTTT. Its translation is CASSLGLGQPTDTQYF.

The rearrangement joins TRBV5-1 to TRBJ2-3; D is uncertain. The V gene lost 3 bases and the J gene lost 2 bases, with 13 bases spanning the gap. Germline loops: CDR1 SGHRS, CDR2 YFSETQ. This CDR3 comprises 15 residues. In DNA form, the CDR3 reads TGCGCCAGCAGCTCAGCGATAGCACTCACAGATACGCAGTATTTT. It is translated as CASSSAIALTDTQYF.

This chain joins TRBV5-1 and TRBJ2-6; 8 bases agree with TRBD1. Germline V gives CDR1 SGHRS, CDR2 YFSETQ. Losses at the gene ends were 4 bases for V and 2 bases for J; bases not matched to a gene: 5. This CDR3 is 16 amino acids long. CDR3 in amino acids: CASSTGQGPGANVLTF. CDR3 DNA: TGCGCCAGCAGCACCGGACAGGGCCCTGGGGCCAACGTCCTGACTTTC. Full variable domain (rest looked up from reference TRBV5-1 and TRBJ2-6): KAGVTQTPRYLIKTRGQQVTLSCSPISGHRSVSWYQQTPGQGLQFLFEYFSETQRNKGNFPGRFSGRQFSNSRSEMNVSTLELGDSALYLCASSTGQGPGANVLTFGAGSRLTVL.

In DNA, the CDR3 is TGTGCCAGCAGTGAAGGTGTGGGGGGCCAAGAGACCCAGTACTTC. Encoded protein: CASSEGVGGQETQYF. The rearrangement joins TRBV2 to TRBJ2-5, with D maybe TRBD2 (6 bases). From germline, CDR1 is SNHLY and CDR2 FYNNEI. The CDR3 has 15 amino acids. The V and J ends lost 1 base and 1 base respectively, with 10 bases between them.

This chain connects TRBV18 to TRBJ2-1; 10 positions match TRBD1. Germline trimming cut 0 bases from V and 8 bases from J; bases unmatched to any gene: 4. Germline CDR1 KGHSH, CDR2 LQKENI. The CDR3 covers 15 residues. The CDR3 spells CASSPPGQGMHEQFF. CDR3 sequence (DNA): TGTGCCAGCTCACCACCGGGACAGGGGATGCATGAGCAGTTCTTC.

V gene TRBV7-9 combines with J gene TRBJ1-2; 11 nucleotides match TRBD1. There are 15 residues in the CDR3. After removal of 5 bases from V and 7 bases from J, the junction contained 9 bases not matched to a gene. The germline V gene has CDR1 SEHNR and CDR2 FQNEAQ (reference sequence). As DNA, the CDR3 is TGTGCCAGCAGCGCCTCCGGGACAGGGGGAGCTGGCTACACCTTC. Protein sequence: CASSASGTGGAGYTF.